The 25 T cell receptor beta chains below all came from one sample that was sequenced in a study of CD8 T cells in Susac syndrome. Random hexamers were used to reverse transcribe about 0.45 to 1 ug of RNA. From the immunoSEQ multiplex PCR reads, TCRdb called clonotypes with MiXCR, one entry per CDR3 protein. This sample has 200,000 to 250,000 distinct CDR3 sequences, with approximately 94% found just once. The sequenced material came from CD4+ T cells from PBMCs. The receptors come from a human donor with Susac syndrome.

The chain is built from TRBV14 and TRBJ2-5; tentative D call: TRBD1 (6 bases). V lost 4 bases and J 12 bases, leaving 21 bases between the germline ends. Germline V lookup: CDR1 SGHDN, CDR2 FVKESK. This CDR3 is 14 amino acids long. CDR3 region: CASSLNLPQGPKYF. For the CDR3, the DNA is TGTGCCAGCAGCCTAAATCTACCACAGGGTCCCAAGTACTTC.

The chain couples TRBV30 to TRBJ1-6; 7 nucleotides line up with TRBD1. The CDR3 has 14 amino acids. Germline V lookup: CDR1 GTSNPN, CDR2 SVGIG (reference sequence). Trimming removed 4 bases from V and 6 bases from J; junction bases left unmatched: 6. CDR3 protein: CAWNARGVNSPLHF. The CDR3 nucleotides are TGTGCCTGGAACGCCAGGGGGGTTAATTCACCCCTCCACTTT. Drawing the rest from reference TRBV30 and TRBJ1-6, the complete variable domain is SQTIHQWPATLVQPVGSPLSLECTVEGTSNPNLYWYRQAAGRGLQLLFYSVGIGQISSEVPQNLSASRPQDRQFILSSKKLLLSDSGFYLCAWNARGVNSPLHFGNGTRLTVT.

The chain is built from TRBV5-4 and TRBJ1-6, with D uncertain. This CDR3 contains 17 residues. V lost 3 bases and J 7 bases, leaving 20 bases between the germline ends. CDR1 is SGHNT, CDR2 YYREEE, per germline (reference sequence). The CDR3 coding sequence is TGTGCCAGCAGCTACCTCTCGACAACCAGAGGGAATTCACCCCTCCACTTT. Translated, it gives CASSYLSTTRGNSPLHF. Combining the CDR3 with reference TRBV5-4 and TRBJ1-6 gives the whole variable domain ETGVTQSPTHLIKTRGQQVTLRCSSQSGHNTVSWYQQALGQGPQFIFQYYREEENGRGNFPPRFSGLQFPNYSSELNVNALELDDSALYLCASSYLSTTRGNSPLHFGNGTRLTVT.

The rearrangement links TRBV20-1 to TRBJ1-1; 10 bases map to TRBD1. This CDR3 comprises 17 residues. With 1 base clipped from V and 6 bases from J, the junction kept 14 bases outside the gene matches. CDR1 is DFQATT, CDR2 SNEGSKA, per germline (reference sequence). CDR3 in amino acids: CSARGIPGQGKRSEAFF. In nucleotides, the CDR3 is TGCAGTGCTAGAGGGATCCCGGGACAGGGGAAGAGATCTGAAGCTTTCTTT.

The J gene is TRBJ2-1, the V gene TRBV30; TRBD2 aligns across 9 bases. The junction had 7 bases not matched to a gene; V was cut back by 3 bases and J by 4 bases. The CDR3 has 15 amino acids. Germline V CDR1 and CDR2: GTSNPN, SVGIG (reference sequence). CDR3 nucleotides: TGTGCCTGGAGGAAAAGCGGGGGGACTTACAATGAGCAGTTCTTC. Amino acid sequence: CAWRKSGGTYNEQFF.

The chain employs TRBV4-1 and TRBJ2-1; 7 nucleotides line up with TRBD2. V lost 6 bases to trimming and J lost 1 base; unmatched junction nucleotides: 9. The CDR3 extends over 16 amino acids. Germline V gene sequence: CDR1 MGHRA, CDR2 YSYEKL. CDR3 DNA sequence: TGCGCCAGCAGTGGCATAGCGCGGGAGTCCTACAATGAGCAGTTCTTC. Its protein product is CASSGIARESYNEQFF.

The chain has TRBV30 and TRBJ1-1, with unresolved D. CDR3 length: 14 residues. V lost 2 bases and J 11 bases, leaving 21 bases between the germline ends. Per the germline V gene, CDR1 is GTSNPN and CDR2 is SVGIG (reference sequence). CDR3 protein: CAWSFSTPDFGAFF. The CDR3 coding sequence is TGTGCCTGGAGTTTTTCAACCCCCGACTTTGGGGCTTTCTTT.

The chain couples TRBV6-5 to TRBJ2-3; tentatively, D is TRBD1 (6 bases). Germline CDR1 and CDR2: MNHEY and SVGAGI. CDR3 size: 14 residues. Trimming stripped 4 bases from V and 4 bases from J, with 12 bases between. This CDR3 is CASSWAGVADTQYF. The CDR3 nucleotides read TGTGCCAGCAGTTGGGCAGGGGTAGCAGATACGCAGTATTTT.

V usage is TRBV3-1 and J usage is TRBJ1-1; 9 positions agree with TRBD1. Trimming at V came to 4 bases and at J to 5 bases, leaving 11 bases not matched to a gene. In germline, CDR1 is LGHDT, CDR2 YNNKEL (reference sequence). The CDR3 consists of 16 residues. The CDR3 sequence is CASSLGQGILGTEAFF. CDR3 nucleotides: TGTGCCAGCAGCCTGGGACAGGGAATTCTGGGGACTGAAGCTTTCTTT. The full variable domain, its missing parts supplied by reference TRBV3-1 and TRBJ1-1, is DTAVSQTPKYLVTQMGNDKSIKCEQNLGHDTMYWYKQDSKKFLKIMFSYNNKELIINETVPNRFSPKSPDKAHLNLHINSLELGDSAVYFCASSLGQGILGTEAFFGQGTRLTVV.

The V call is TRBV6-6, the J call TRBJ2-5; D gene uncertain. Per the germline V gene, CDR1 is MNHNY and CDR2 is SVGAGI (reference sequence). CDR3 length: 13 residues. The V gene lost 2 bases and the J gene lost 4 bases, with 8 bases spanning the gap. CDR3 nucleotide sequence: TGTGCCAGCAGTTACGTAGTTCGAGAGACCCAGTACTTC. Its protein product is CASSYVVRETQYF.

This rearrangement joins TRBV9 to TRBJ2-2, with a tentative D call TRBD2 (7 bases). The CDR3 is 17 residues long. V gave up 0 bases and J gave up 1 base, with 13 bases separating them. CDR1 and CDR2 from the germline V gene are SGDLS and YYNGEE. Here the CDR3 DNA reads TGTGCCAGCAGCGTAGTGGGAGGGGGGCTGAACACCGGGGAGCTGTTTTTT. Protein: CASSVVGGGLNTGELFF. Full variable domain (missing parts from reference TRBV9 and TRBJ2-2): DSGVTQTPKHLITATGQRVTLRCSPRSGDLSVYWYQQSLDQGLQFLIQYYNGEERAKGNILERFSAQQFPDLHSELNLSSLELGDSALYFCASSVVGGGLNTGELFFGEGSRLTVL.

The chain carries TRBV12-3 or TRBV12-4 and TRBJ1-2; 8 positions agree with TRBD1. This CDR3 is built from 15 residues. The J segment lost 4 bases and the V segment lost 5 bases, leaving 9 bases of the junction unmatched. CDR3 region: CASSPPGQETYGYTF. CDR3 DNA: TGTGCCAGCAGTCCTCCGGGACAGGAAACCTATGGCTACACCTTC.

V and J are TRBV6-2 or TRBV6-3 and TRBJ1-2; D gene unclear. Per the germline V gene, CDR1 is MNHEY and CDR2 is SVGEGT. This CDR3 region has 12 residues. V was clipped by 5 bases and J by 3 bases, with 7 bases between them. The CDR3 nucleotides are TGTGCCAGCAGTCCCCCCGACTATGGCTACACCTTC. Residues: CASSPPDYGYTF.

The chain employs TRBV12-3 or TRBV12-4 and TRBJ2-3; maybe TRBD2 (6 bases). V gave up 5 bases and J gave up 0 bases, with 9 bases separating them. CDR3 length: 14 amino acids. CDR3 sequence (DNA): TGTGCCAGCAGTCCTAGCGCTAGCACAGATACGCAGTATTTT. Amino acids: CASSPSASTDTQYF.

The chain recombines TRBV6-6 with TRBJ2-7, with 10 bases aligning to TRBD1. This CDR3 is 16 amino acids long. With V trimmed by 5 bases and J by 2 bases, 9 bases remained unmatched. Germline CDR1 is MNHNY and CDR2 is SVGAGI (reference sequence). The DNA for the CDR3 is TGTGCCAGCAGTCTGTCCGGGACAGGGGACACCTACGAGCAGTACTTC. This gives the protein CASSLSGTGDTYEQYF.

V gene TRBV19 combines with J gene TRBJ2-7; D unclear. Deletions cut 5 bases from V and 5 bases from J, with 10 bases between. The CDR3 covers 12 residues. Germline V CDR1 and CDR2: LNHDA, SQIVND (reference sequence). This CDR3 is CASSVNRDEQYF. The CDR3 DNA follows: TGTGCCAGTAGTGTGAATCGGGACGAGCAGTACTTC.

This chain joins TRBV6-1 and TRBJ2-6, with D perhaps matching TRBD1 or TRBD2 (5 bases each). Germline CDR1 is MNHNS and CDR2 is SASEGT. CDR3 length equals 16 residues. Trimming removed 10 bases at V and 1 base at J, with 17 bases between. As DNA, the CDR3 is TGTGCCACCATCCGGACAAGGACTTCTGGGGCCAACGTCCTGACTTTC. Its translation is CATIRTRTSGANVLTF.

This chain uses TRBV20-1 with TRBJ1-6; TRBD1 matches at 11 bases. The CDR3 spans 17 residues. V shed 5 bases and J 3 bases; nucleotides not matched to a gene: 9. Germline assignment: CDR1 DFQATT and CDR2 SNEGSKA (reference sequence). CDR3 coding DNA: TGCAGTGCTCCGATGGGGACAGGGGGTTTCTATAATTCACCCCTCCACTTT. Residues: CSAPMGTGGFYNSPLHF.

This sequence joins TRBV29-1 and TRBJ1-3; tentatively, D is TRBD1 (5 bases). Trimming took off 7 bases at V and 2 bases at J, with 12 bases between the two ends. Germline lookup yields CDR1 SQVTM and CDR2 ANQGSEA. CDR3 length: 13 residues. CDR3 sequence: CSAWDFTGNTIYF. The DNA of the CDR3 is TGCAGCGCCTGGGACTTCACTGGAAACACCATATATTTT.

V usage is TRBV29-1 and J usage is TRBJ2-1; TRBD2 is a possible D gene (6 bases). This CDR3 contains 15 residues. V was clipped by 6 bases and J by 7 bases, with 22 bases between them. Germline V gives CDR1 SQVTM, CDR2 ANQGSEA. The CDR3 sequence: CSVDKLARAWNEQFF. CDR3 nucleotides: TGCAGCGTGGACAAGCTAGCGCGCGCCTGGAATGAGCAGTTCTTC.

The V and J genes are TRBV20-1 and TRBJ1-2, with D hard to call. The CDR3 is 13 residues long. Germline CDR1 is DFQATT and CDR2 is SNEGSKA (reference sequence). Trimming removed 4 bases from V and 2 bases from J, with 11 bases in between. CDR3 amino acids: CSATVNMNYGYTF. The DNA of the CDR3 is TGCAGTGCTACCGTCAATATGAACTATGGCTACACCTTC.

V usage is TRBV5-1 and J usage is TRBJ2-3, with D possibly being TRBD1 (6 bases). V was trimmed by 6 bases and J by 2 bases, leaving 16 bases between them. There are 15 residues in the CDR3. Germline V gene data show CDR1 as SGHRS and CDR2 as YFSETQ. The CDR3 sequence is CASTLTGRNTDTQYF. Here the CDR3 DNA reads TGCGCCAGCACCTTAACAGGGCGAAACACAGATACGCAGTATTTT.

The chain links TRBV30 to TRBJ2-6, with D perhaps matching TRBD2 (7 bases). CDR3 size: 16 residues. Trimming cost V 4 bases and J 2 bases, with 15 bases left between them. Germline CDR1 is GTSNPN and CDR2 is SVGIG (reference sequence). In DNA, the CDR3 is TGTGCCTGGATGTCCGGGGGGCGCACTGGGGCCAACGTCCTGACTTTC. Amino acids: CAWMSGGRTGANVLTF.

The V call is TRBV7-2, the J call TRBJ1-4; 7 bases agree with TRBD1. The junction had 12 bases not matched to a gene; V was cut back by 5 bases and J by 6 bases. The germline V gene encodes CDR1 SGHTA and CDR2 FQGNSA. The CDR3 contains 16 residues. The CDR3 reads CASSKETGTVDEKLFF. CDR3 coding DNA: TGTGCCAGCAGCAAAGAAACCGGGACAGTGGATGAAAAACTGTTTTTT.

The genes are TRBV7-3 and TRBJ2-5; TRBD2 aligns across 8 bases. Unmatched junction bases numbered 12, after V lost 8 bases and J lost 1 base. Per germline, CDR1 SGHTA and CDR2 FQGTGA. This CDR3 contains 16 residues. CDR3 in DNA: TGTGCCAGCTCTCGCGGGAGGAGCGGGGCCCAAGAGACCCAGTACTTC. Its translation: CASSRGRSGAQETQYF.